This T cell receptor (beta chain) was obtained from a study of T cells after yellow fever vaccination. The overall study: Fractions containing few cells were prepared with SMART-Seq v4 Ultra Low Input.

General study points: Subsequent to the booster, the majority of primary-vaccination clones reappeared (around 95% CD4, around 90% CD8).

V dropped 3 bases and J dropped 7 bases, with 21 bases sitting between them. CDR3 size: 16 residues. CDR1 and CDR2 (germline): SEHNR, FQNEAQ (reference sequence). This clonotype was observed a handful of times. Its specificity is unknown. A single record per CDR3 protein comes from TCRdb applying MiXCR to the 5' RACE reads. The sample shows some 350,000 distinct CDR3 sequences, around 3.9% of them seen only once. This sample comprised PBMCs, obtained 5 days after the yellow fever booster vaccination. The rearrangement joins TRBV7-9 to TRBJ1-1; tentatively, D is TRBD1 (5 bases). This clonotype was sampled from a man aged 18 to 29 who received the YFV17D yellow fever vaccine. The CDR3 nucleotides are TGTGCCAGCAGCTTTGGGGCAGGGTATATCTACGGTGAAGCTTTCTTT. Its translation is CASSFGAGYIYGEAFF.